This T cell receptor beta chain is drawn from a study of T cells in Graves' hyperthyroidism and ophthalmopathy. Whole-study findings and limits: Separating ophthalmopathy from stable hyperthyroidism was achieved by a 13 V-J model. Blood shared most expanded thyroid clonotypes above 0.001.

A remark on this clonotype: Its cognate antigen is unknown.

RNA transcripts yielded amplified TCR beta CDR3 regions. First-round RT-PCR of the TCR CDR3 relied on the HTBI primer set. TCRdb re-analysed the multiplex PCR reads in MiXCR, keeping a single row per CDR3 protein. The sample records around 400,000 distinct CDR3 sequences, about 25% being singletons. Lactation, pregnancy, other autoimmune disease or uncontrolled infection led to exclusion of patients. Per germline, CDR1 MDHEN and CDR2 SYDVKM. This CDR3 has 15 amino acids. The V end was cut by 7 bases, the J end by 5 bases, with 20 bases between. V and J are TRBV28 and TRBJ2-5; D might be TRBD1 (6 bases). This TCR derives from a man over 45 with Graves' hyperthyroidism. The sample consisted of blood. The CDR3 DNA reads as TGTGCCAGCACTGGAACGGCGCCTCAGGGGGAGACCCAGTACTTC. Encoded protein: CASTGTAPQGETQYF. Complete variable domain (other parts from reference TRBV28 and TRBJ2-5): DVKVTQSSRYLVKRTGEKVFLECVQDMDHENMFWYRQDPGLGLRLIYFSYDVKMKEKGDIPEGYSVSREKKERFSLILESASTNQTSMYLCASTGTAPQGETQYFGPGTRLLVL.